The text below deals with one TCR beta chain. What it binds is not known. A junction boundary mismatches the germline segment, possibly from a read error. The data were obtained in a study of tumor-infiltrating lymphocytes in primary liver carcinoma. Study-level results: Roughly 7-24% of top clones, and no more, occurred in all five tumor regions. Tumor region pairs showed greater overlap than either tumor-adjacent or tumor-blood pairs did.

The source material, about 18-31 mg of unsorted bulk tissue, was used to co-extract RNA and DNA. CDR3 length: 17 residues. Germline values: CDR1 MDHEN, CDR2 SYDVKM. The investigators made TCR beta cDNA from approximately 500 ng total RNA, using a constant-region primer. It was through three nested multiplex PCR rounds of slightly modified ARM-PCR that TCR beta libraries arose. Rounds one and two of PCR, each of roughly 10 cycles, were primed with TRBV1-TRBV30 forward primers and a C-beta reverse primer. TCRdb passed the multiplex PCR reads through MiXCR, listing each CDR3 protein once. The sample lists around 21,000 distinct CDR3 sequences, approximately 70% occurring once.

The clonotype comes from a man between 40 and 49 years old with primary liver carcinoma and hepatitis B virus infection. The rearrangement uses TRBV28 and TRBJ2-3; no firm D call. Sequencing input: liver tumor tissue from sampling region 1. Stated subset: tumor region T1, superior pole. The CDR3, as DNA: TGTGCCAGCAGTATCCCCTGGGCTACAAGTATCTCAGATATGCAGTATTTT. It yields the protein CASSIPWATSISDMQYF.